One and the same sample provided the 14 T cell receptor beta chains below, sequenced in a study of CXCR3-negative and CXCR3-positive naive CD8 T cells. Study-level findings and limits: CXCR3-positive naive cells carried more hydrophobic TRB CDR3s than CXCR3-negative ones.

UMI labels and 5' RACE were used to prepare the TRB cDNA libraries. With the 5' RACE reads reprocessed, TCRdb shows one record per CDR3 protein and no DNA. The sample is made up of approximately 89,000 distinct CDR3 sequences, and the top ten hold around 0.58% of it. No antigen has been identified for these receptors. The sequenced sample was naive CXCR3+ CD8+ T cells from blood. Subset meaning: CD45RO-CCR7+CD27+CD95- naive CD8+ T cells expressing CXCR3 (TNR3+). These receptors came from a human donor in good health. Some clones in this sample may be carry-over from other donors' samples.

This chain connects TRBV4-1 to TRBJ1-2; TCRdb outputs TRBD1, but without DNA this stays unchecked. CDR3 length: 15 residues. The germline CDR1 and CDR2 sequences are MGHRA and YSYEKL. The CDR3 sequence: CASSQENRDPFGYTF.

The chain couples TRBV27 to TRBJ2-3. The CDR3 spans 11 residues. Germline V gives CDR1 MNHEY, CDR2 SMNVEV (reference sequence). The CDR3 loop is CASSLGNTQYF.

The chain links TRBV2 to TRBJ1-2; the TCRdb D gene call, TRBD1, has no DNA to confirm it. The germline gives CDR1 SNHLY, CDR2 FYNNEI. This CDR3 is 15 amino acids long. The CDR3 sequence: CASTLGTGSAYGYTF. Variable domain in full (rest from reference TRBV2 and TRBJ1-2): EPEVTQTPSHQVTQMGQEVILRCVPISNHLYFYWYRQILGQKVEFLVSFYNNEISEKSEIFDDQFSVERPDGSNFTLKIRSTKLEDSAMYFCASTLGTGSAYGYTFGSGTRLTVV.

The chain combines TRBV12-3 or TRBV12-4 with TRBJ1-6. The CDR3 runs 13 residues. CDR3 in amino acids: CASSLGVVSPLHF.

V is TRBV12-3 or TRBV12-4 and J is TRBJ2-3; no DNA is available, so the TRBD2 call from TCRdb remains unchecked. This CDR3 has 17 residues. CDR3 region: CASRVVGKGGITDTQYF.

The J gene is TRBJ2-3, the V gene TRBV29-1; TCRdb reports TRBD2, a call that lacks DNA to check it against. This CDR3 comprises 15 residues. Germline V CDR1 and CDR2: SQVTM, ANQGSEA. This chain's CDR3 is CSVEPVRLGTDTQYF.

The chain couples TRBV7-9 to TRBJ1-5; TCRdb calls TRBD1, which cannot be checked without DNA. This CDR3 contains 15 residues. Germline CDR1 and CDR2: SEHNR and FQNEAQ (reference sequence). The CDR3 loop reads CASSPDRGSNQPQHF.

The CDR3 protein is CATSRDFSEVEEKLFF. The chain recombines TRBV15 with TRBJ1-4. The germline CDR1 and CDR2 sequences are LNHNV and YYDKDF (reference sequence). This CDR3 is built from 16 residues.

The genes are TRBV12-3 or TRBV12-4 and TRBJ2-1; TCRdb picks TRBD2, but there is no DNA to check that call. CDR3 length: 13 residues. The CDR3 loop reads CASSGGTSNEQFF.

The chain carries TRBV7-8 and TRBJ2-3; TCRdb designates TRBD2, a call that cannot be tested without DNA. CDR1 and CDR2 (germline): SGHVS, FQNEAQ. The CDR3 has 16 residues. The CDR3 reads CASALSGRGSTDTQYF.

The chain is built from TRBV24-1 and TRBJ2-2. The CDR3 totals 12 residues. The germline V gene encodes CDR1 KGHDR and CDR2 SFDVKD. The CDR3 spells CATSDDTGELLF.

V gene TRBV6-4 combines with J gene TRBJ1-2; with no DNA, the TCRdb D assignment of TRBD1 cannot be verified. CDR1 MRHNA and CDR2 SNTAGT come from the germline V gene. CDR3 length: 12 amino acids. The CDR3 loop is CASSTTEYGYTF.

The V gene is TRBV28, the J gene TRBJ2-7; TCRdb proposes TRBD1, but this gene call is untestable without DNA. This CDR3 comprises 12 residues. CDR1 is MDHEN, CDR2 SYDVKM, per germline. The CDR3 sequence is CASSSNRDEQYF.

This chain joins TRBV28 and TRBJ2-7; TCRdb's D gene call, TRBD2, goes unchecked for lack of DNA. Germline V lookup: CDR1 MDHEN, CDR2 SYDVKM. The CDR3 has 18 residues. CDR3 protein: CASSLRLAGVYGPYEQYF. The entire variable domain, with the rest obtained from reference TRBV28 and TRBJ2-7, is as follows: DVKVTQSSRYLVKRTGEKVFLECVQDMDHENMFWYRQDPGLGLRLIYFSYDVKMKEKGDIPEGYSVSREKKERFSLILESASTNQTSMYLCASSLRLAGVYGPYEQYFGPGTRLTVT.